Each of the 25 T cell receptor beta chains below was sequenced from the same sample in a study of blood T cell repertoires in COVID-19. The assay was immunoSEQ multiplex PCR, and TCRdb's table has in-frame clones only and misses some. This sample yields about 200,000 clones, of which 80% to 90% are seen a single time; approximately 6.1% belongs to the top ten. The material sequenced was peripheral blood. Receptor source: a man older than 75 with acute or convalescent COVID-19.

The chain joins TRBV12-5 to TRBJ2-5; TRBD1 might be the D (6 bases). The germline V gene has CDR1 LGHNT and CDR2 FRNRAP. CDR3 length: 16 amino acids. The V gene lost 6 bases and the J gene lost 2 bases, with 19 bases spanning the gap. The CDR3 protein is CASGFPNRDMQETQYF. CDR3 nucleotides: TGTGCTAGTGGCTTCCCGAACCGGGACATGCAAGAGACCCAGTACTTC.

The chain links TRBV19 to TRBJ1-2; unclear D gene. This CDR3 has 13 amino acids. The germline gives CDR1 LNHDA, CDR2 SQIVND (reference sequence). V was cut by 3 bases and J by 1 base, with 6 bases left in between. The CDR3 spells CASSINSNYGYTF. DNA of the CDR3: TGTGCCAGTAGTATTAACAGTAACTATGGCTACACCTTC.

The chain employs TRBV9 and TRBJ2-1; D perhaps matches TRBD2 (6 bases). Deletions cut 0 bases from V and 7 bases from J, with 20 bases between. CDR3 size: 17 residues. The germline CDR1 and CDR2 sequences are SGDLS and YYNGEE. The CDR3 reads CASSVAGDSPVRNEQFF. The CDR3 nucleotides read TGTGCCAGCAGCGTAGCTGGGGACTCCCCTGTTCGAAATGAGCAGTTCTTC. Drawing the rest from reference TRBV9 and TRBJ2-1, the complete variable domain is DSGVTQTPKHLITATGQRVTLRCSPRSGDLSVYWYQQSLDQGLQFLIQYYNGEERAKGNILERFSAQQFPDLHSELNLSSLELGDSALYFCASSVAGDSPVRNEQFFGPGTRLTVL.

This chain uses TRBV5-4 with TRBJ2-6; 12 nucleotides align to TRBD1. J gave up 12 bases and V 4 bases, and 8 bases lay outside the gene matches. Looked up from germline, CDR1 is SGHNT and CDR2 is YYREEE (reference sequence). The CDR3 has 15 residues. The CDR3 DNA sequence: TGTGCCAGCAGCGGGGGACAGGGGGCTGGTGGCGTCCTGACTTTC. Translation gives CASSGGQGAGGVLTF.

This sequence joins TRBV25-1 and TRBJ1-4; 10 bases agree with TRBD1. The CDR3 is 15 residues long. Germline V gives CDR1 MGHDK, CDR2 SYGVNS. V lost 4 bases to trimming and J lost 8 bases; unmatched junction nucleotides: 7. Written as DNA, the CDR3 is TGTGCCAGCAGTGTTGCCGGGACAGGGGACGAAAAACTGTTTTTT. Its translation is CASSVAGTGDEKLFF.

This chain joins TRBV7-3 and TRBJ2-1; possible D gene TRBD2, 5 bases. V was pared by 5 bases and J by 0 bases, with 11 bases between. Germline loops: CDR1 SGHTA, CDR2 FQGTGA. The CDR3 runs to 15 residues. The CDR3 reads CASSAQRGSYNEQFF. CDR3 coding DNA: TGTGCCAGCAGCGCGCAACGGGGCTCCTACAATGAGCAGTTCTTC.

This clone turned up a few times. The genes are TRBV15 and TRBJ2-5; a possible D gene is TRBD1 (6 bases). In germline, CDR1 is LNHNV, CDR2 YYDKDF (reference sequence). The V and J ends lost 1 base and 7 bases respectively, with 16 bases between them. The CDR3 is 15 residues long. The DNA of the CDR3 is TGTGCCACCAGCAGAGCCGGACAGTCAGGGGTGACCCAGTACTTC. Residues: CATSRAGQSGVTQYF.

This chain links TRBV7-9 with TRBJ2-6; maybe TRBD2 (6 bases). Germline V gives CDR1 SEHNR, CDR2 FQNEAQ (reference sequence). V lost 3 bases to trimming and J lost 0 bases, with 12 bases between them. The CDR3 consists of 17 residues. CDR3 in DNA: TGTGCCAGCAGCTTTCGGCGGGGAATCTCTGGGGCCAACGTCCTGACTTTC. Its translation: CASSFRRGISGANVLTF.

This clone was detected only once. The V call is TRBV7-6, the J call TRBJ2-2; 10 nucleotides agree with TRBD1. From germline, CDR1 is SGHVS and CDR2 FNYEAQ. The CDR3 length is 15 residues. V was clipped by 7 bases and J by 5 bases; unmatched bases: 7. The DNA of the CDR3 is TGTGCCAGCAAACGGGACAGGGGAGGTACCGGGGAGCTGTTTTTT. Its protein is CASKRDRGGTGELFF.

The V call is TRBV10-2, the J call TRBJ2-1, with 14 bases aligning to TRBD2. This CDR3 is built from 16 residues. Per germline, CDR1 WSHSY and CDR2 SAAADI. The V gene end was trimmed by 1 base and the J gene end by 6 bases; junction bases not matched to a gene: 2. The CDR3: CASSEYGTSGSNEQFF. The CDR3 DNA is TGCGCCAGCAGTGAGTACGGGACTAGCGGGAGCAATGAGCAGTTCTTC.

This clone was observed a few times. The chain links TRBV7-2 to TRBJ1-6; maybe TRBD1 (6 bases). This CDR3 contains 15 residues. CDR1 is SGHTA and CDR2 is FQGNSA in the germline V gene. V dropped 5 bases and J dropped 15 bases, with 23 bases sitting between them. The CDR3 bases are TGTGCCAGCAGCGTGATAGGGGGGGCAGGGCAACTCCTCCACTTT. It yields the protein CASSVIGGAGQLLHF.

This clone turned up a few times. This chain joins TRBV11-2 and TRBJ2-7, with 8 bases lining up with TRBD1. From germline, CDR1 is SGHAT and CDR2 FQNNGV. The trim removed 5 bases at V and 1 base at J, leaving 10 bases unmatched. The CDR3 is 16 residues long. This chain's CDR3 is CASSPLAGQVSYEQYF. In DNA form, the CDR3 reads TGTGCCAGCAGCCCCCTTGCGGGACAGGTTTCCTACGAGCAGTACTTC.

This rearrangement joins TRBV5-8 to TRBJ1-3, with TRBD1 identical over 7 bases. V was pared by 4 bases and J by 8 bases, with 6 bases of the junction left unmatched. This CDR3 has 13 residues. The V gene's germline CDR1 is SGHTS and CDR2 YDEGEE. This CDR3 is CASSPRGGHTIYF. CDR3 in DNA: TGTGCCAGCAGCCCAAGAGGGGGCCACACCATATATTTT.

V is TRBV9 and J is TRBJ1-2, with D possibly TRBD1 on 5 matching bases. Germline V gene lookup returns CDR1 SGDLS and CDR2 YYNGEE. V was pared by 3 bases and J by 4 bases, with 10 bases between. The CDR3 length is 13 residues. The CDR3 sequence: CASSEQDRYGYTF. CDR3 in DNA: TGTGCCAGCAGCGAACAGGACCGCTATGGCTACACCTTC.

The J gene is TRBJ2-7, the V gene TRBV4-2; 8 bases fit TRBD2. Trimming removed 1 base from V and 1 base from J; junction bases left unmatched: 3. Per germline, CDR1 LGHNA and CDR2 YNFKEQ. The CDR3 sequence is 15 residues long. The CDR3 sequence is CASSQGLAISYEQYF. DNA of the CDR3: TGTGCCAGCAGCCAAGGACTAGCGATTTCCTACGAGCAGTACTTC.

V usage is TRBV30 and J usage is TRBJ1-5; a possible D gene is TRBD1 (6 bases). Germline V gene sequence: CDR1 GTSNPN, CDR2 SVGIG (reference sequence). Trimming removed 4 bases from V and 0 bases from J, with 10 bases in between. The CDR3 length is 14 residues. The CDR3 DNA reads TGTGCCTGGACAGAAGGGGGTAGCAATCAGCCCCAGCATTTT. As protein: CAWTEGGSNQPQHF.

V usage is TRBV6-5 and J usage is TRBJ2-1; weak D call: TRBD2 (6 bases). Germline V CDR1 and CDR2: MNHEY, SVGAGI. V lost 2 bases to trimming and J lost 7 bases, with 15 bases between them. The CDR3 consists of 15 residues. CDR3 amino acids: CASSYGVAARNEQFF. The CDR3 DNA sequence: TGTGCCAGCAGTTACGGGGTAGCGGCGAGGAATGAGCAGTTCTTC.

The rearrangement joins TRBV9 to TRBJ1-5, with D possibly matching TRBD1 (6 bases). The CDR3 has 15 amino acids. Trimming took 0 bases from V and 6 from J, leaving 13 bases between them. The germline V gene encodes CDR1 SGDLS and CDR2 YYNGEE. The CDR3 DNA is TGTGCCAGCAGCGTAGACCCAGGGGTGGGTCAGCCCCAGCATTTT. This translates into CASSVDPGVGQPQHF.

The chain links TRBV24-1 to TRBJ1-2; unclear D gene. V shed 2 bases and J shed 0 bases, with 6 bases lying between them. This CDR3 contains 14 residues. Germline CDR1 and CDR2: KGHDR and SFDVKD. The CDR3 here is CATSDSGANYGYTF. As DNA, the CDR3 is TGTGCCACCAGTGATTCCGGGGCTAACTATGGCTACACCTTC.

The chain carries TRBV28 and TRBJ1-2; possibly TRBD1 for D (6 bases). The V and J ends lost 6 bases and 2 bases respectively, with 13 bases between them. This CDR3 spans 14 amino acids. Germline-derived CDR1 and CDR2 are MDHEN and SYDVKM. The CDR3 region is CASRGGDRNYGYTF. CDR3 DNA sequence: TGTGCCAGCAGAGGGGGGGACCGAAACTATGGCTACACCTTC.

This clone has a handful of counts. The chain carries TRBV18 and TRBJ2-1; 7 nucleotides align to TRBD2. CDR1 KGHSH and CDR2 LQKENI come from the germline V gene. The CDR3 is 16 residues long. The trim removed 4 bases at V and 3 bases at J, leaving 9 bases unmatched. The CDR3 DNA follows: TGTGCCAGCTCACGGGGCGGGAGAAGCTTCTACAATGAGCAGTTCTTC. Amino acids: CASSRGGRSFYNEQFF. The full variable domain, its missing parts supplied by reference TRBV18 and TRBJ2-1, is NAGVMQNPRHLVRRRGQEARLRCSPMKGHSHVYWYRQLPEEGLKFMVYLQKENIIDESGMPKERFSAEFPKEGPSILRIQQVVRGDSAAYFCASSRGGRSFYNEQFFGPGTRLTVL.

The chain is built from TRBV18 and TRBJ1-6; the match to TRBD1 covers 10 bases. The junction had 18 bases not matched to a gene; V was cut back by 6 bases and J by 7 bases. The CDR3 runs 19 residues. The germline V gene encodes CDR1 KGHSH and CDR2 LQKENI. As DNA, the CDR3 is TGTGCCAGCTCCCCCGGGACAGGGGATTCTATTTTCCGAAATTCACCCCTCCACTTT. The encoded protein is CASSPGTGDSIFRNSPLHF.

V usage is TRBV7-3 and J usage is TRBJ2-7, with 7 positions matching TRBD2. Looked up from germline, CDR1 is SGHTA and CDR2 is FQGTGA. With V trimmed by 3 bases and J by 1 base, 3 bases remained unmatched. This CDR3 is 14 amino acids long. The CDR3 loop is CASSFDGGSYEQYF. The CDR3 coding sequence is TGTGCCAGCAGCTTTGACGGGGGGTCCTACGAGCAGTACTTC.

V and J are TRBV12-5 and TRBJ2-1; 10 nucleotides align to TRBD2. CDR1 is LGHNT and CDR2 is FRNRAP in the germline V gene. CDR3 size: 15 residues. V lost 4 bases and J lost 4; bases outside the gene matches: 4. DNA of the CDR3: TGTGCTAGTGGTTATAGCGGGGGGAGGTACAATGAGCAGTTCTTC. Its translation is CASGYSGGRYNEQFF.

This clone showed up just once. The gene calls are TRBV7-9 and TRBJ2-1, with D unclear. The germline gives CDR1 SEHNR, CDR2 FQNEAQ (reference sequence). Trimming took off 5 bases at V and 9 bases at J, with 26 bases between the two ends. This CDR3 comprises 17 residues. CDR3 bases: TGTGCCAGCAGCCTACCGTTGCAGTTTCCTCTCTCGGGTGAGCAGTTCTTC. It translates to CASSLPLQFPLSGEQFF.